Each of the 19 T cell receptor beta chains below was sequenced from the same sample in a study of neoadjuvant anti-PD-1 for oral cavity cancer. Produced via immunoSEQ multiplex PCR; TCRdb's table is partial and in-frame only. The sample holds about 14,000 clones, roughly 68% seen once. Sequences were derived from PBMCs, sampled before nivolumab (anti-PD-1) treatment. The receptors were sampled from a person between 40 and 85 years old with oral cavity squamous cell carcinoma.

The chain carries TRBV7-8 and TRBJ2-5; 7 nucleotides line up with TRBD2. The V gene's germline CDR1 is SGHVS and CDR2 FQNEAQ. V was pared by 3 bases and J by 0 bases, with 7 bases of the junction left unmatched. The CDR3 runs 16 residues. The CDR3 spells CASSFTAGEYQETQYF. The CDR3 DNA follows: TGTGCCAGCAGCTTTACGGCGGGGGAGTACCAAGAGACCCAGTACTTC.

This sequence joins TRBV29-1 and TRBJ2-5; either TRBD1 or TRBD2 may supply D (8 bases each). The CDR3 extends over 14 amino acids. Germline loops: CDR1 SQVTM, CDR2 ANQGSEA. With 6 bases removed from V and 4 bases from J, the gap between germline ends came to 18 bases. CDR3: CSVIRQGTRETQYF. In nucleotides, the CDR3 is TGCAGCGTCATTCGACAGGGGACTAGAGAGACCCAGTACTTC.

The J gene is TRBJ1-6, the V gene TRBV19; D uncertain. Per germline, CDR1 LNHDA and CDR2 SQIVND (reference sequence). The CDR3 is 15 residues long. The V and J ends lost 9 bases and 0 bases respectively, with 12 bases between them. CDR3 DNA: TGTGCCAGCAGCCCCGGCGGCTCCTATAATTCACCCCTCCACTTT. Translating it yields CASSPGGSYNSPLHF.

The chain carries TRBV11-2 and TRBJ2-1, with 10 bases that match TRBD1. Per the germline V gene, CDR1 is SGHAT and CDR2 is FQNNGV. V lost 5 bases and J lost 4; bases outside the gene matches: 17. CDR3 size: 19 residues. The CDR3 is CASSLGIWGTGAGYNEQFF. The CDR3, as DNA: TGTGCCAGCAGCCTGGGGATATGGGGGACAGGGGCAGGGTACAATGAGCAGTTCTTC.

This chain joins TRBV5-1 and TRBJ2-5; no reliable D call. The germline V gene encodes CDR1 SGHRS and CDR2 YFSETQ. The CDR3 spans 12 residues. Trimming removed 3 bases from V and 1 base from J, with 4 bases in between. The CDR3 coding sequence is TGCGCCAGCAGCTGGAGCCAAGAGACCCAGTACTTC. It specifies CASSWSQETQYF.

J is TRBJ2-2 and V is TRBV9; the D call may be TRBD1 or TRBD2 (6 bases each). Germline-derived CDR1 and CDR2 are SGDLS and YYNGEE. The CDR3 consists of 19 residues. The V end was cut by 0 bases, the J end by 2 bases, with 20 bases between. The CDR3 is CASSVAWRIRGGNTGELFF. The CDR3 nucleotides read TGTGCCAGCAGCGTAGCATGGAGGATCAGGGGAGGTAACACCGGGGAGCTGTTTTTT.

The CDR3 nucleotides are TGTGCCACCAGTGGGACCTGGGACAGTCACTATGGCTACACCTTC. Residues: CATSGTWDSHYGYTF. The chain combines TRBV15 with TRBJ1-2; 7 bases fit TRBD1. The CDR3 spans 15 residues. The germline V gene encodes CDR1 LNHNV and CDR2 YYDKDF (reference sequence). The V and J ends lost 6 bases and 3 bases, in that order; junction bases with no gene match: 10.

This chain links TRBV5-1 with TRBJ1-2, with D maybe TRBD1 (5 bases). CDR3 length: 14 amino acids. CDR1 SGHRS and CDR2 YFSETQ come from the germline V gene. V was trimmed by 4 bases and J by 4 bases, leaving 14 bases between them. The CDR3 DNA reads TGCGCCAGCAGCCGGGGTCCGGGGGGCTATGGCTACACCTTC. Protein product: CASSRGPGGYGYTF. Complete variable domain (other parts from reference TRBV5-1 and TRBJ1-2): KAGVTQTPRYLIKTRGQQVTLSCSPISGHRSVSWYQQTPGQGLQFLFEYFSETQRNKGNFPGRFSGRQFSNSRSEMNVSTLELGDSALYLCASSRGPGGYGYTFGSGTRLTVV.

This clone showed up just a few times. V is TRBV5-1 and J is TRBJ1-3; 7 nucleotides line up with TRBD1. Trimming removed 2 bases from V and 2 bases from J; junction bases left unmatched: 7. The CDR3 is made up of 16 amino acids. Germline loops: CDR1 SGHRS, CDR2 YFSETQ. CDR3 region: CASSFADRATGNTIYF. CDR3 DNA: TGCGCCAGCAGCTTCGCCGACAGGGCAACTGGAAACACCATATATTTT.

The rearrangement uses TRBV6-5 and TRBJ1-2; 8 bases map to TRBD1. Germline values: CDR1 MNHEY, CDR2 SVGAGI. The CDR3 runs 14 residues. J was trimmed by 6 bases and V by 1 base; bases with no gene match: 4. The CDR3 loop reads CASSYWQGADGYTF. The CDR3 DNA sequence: TGTGCCAGCAGTTACTGGCAGGGGGCGGATGGCTACACCTTC.

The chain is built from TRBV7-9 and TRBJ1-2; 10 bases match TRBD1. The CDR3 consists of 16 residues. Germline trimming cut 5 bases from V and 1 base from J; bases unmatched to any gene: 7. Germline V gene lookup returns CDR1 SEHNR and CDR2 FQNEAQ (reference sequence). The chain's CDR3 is CASSDRDRGLNYGYTF. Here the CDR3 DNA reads TGTGCCAGCAGCGACAGGGACAGGGGACTTAACTATGGCTACACCTTC.

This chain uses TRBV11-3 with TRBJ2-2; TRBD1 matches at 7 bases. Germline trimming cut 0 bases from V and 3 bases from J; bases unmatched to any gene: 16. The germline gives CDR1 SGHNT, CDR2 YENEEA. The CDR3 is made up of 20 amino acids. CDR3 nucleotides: TGTGCCAGCAGCTTAGATCACCGGACAGGACGGGTTGCCGACACCGGGGAGCTGTTTTTT. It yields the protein CASSLDHRTGRVADTGELFF.

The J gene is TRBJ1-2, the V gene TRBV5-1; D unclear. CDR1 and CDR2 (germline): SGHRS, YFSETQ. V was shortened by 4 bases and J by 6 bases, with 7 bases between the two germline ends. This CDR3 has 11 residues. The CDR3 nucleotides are TGCGCCAGCAGCGGAATTCATGGCTACACCTTC. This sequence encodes CASSGIHGYTF.

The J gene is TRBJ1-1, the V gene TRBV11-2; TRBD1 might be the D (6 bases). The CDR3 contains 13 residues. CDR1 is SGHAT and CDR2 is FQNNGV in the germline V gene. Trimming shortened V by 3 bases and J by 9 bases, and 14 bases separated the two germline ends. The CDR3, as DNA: TGTGCCAGCAGCTTCGGACAGTCCTCCAAAGCTTTCTTT. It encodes CASSFGQSSKAFF.

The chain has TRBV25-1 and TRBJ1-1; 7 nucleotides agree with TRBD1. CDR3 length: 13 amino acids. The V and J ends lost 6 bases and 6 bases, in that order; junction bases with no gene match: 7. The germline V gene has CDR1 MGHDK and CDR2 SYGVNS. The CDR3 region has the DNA TGTGCCAGCAGCAGGGGGGGGTATGCTGAAGCTTTCTTT. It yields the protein CASSRGGYAEAFF. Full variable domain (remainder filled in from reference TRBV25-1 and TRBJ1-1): EADIYQTPRYLVIGTGKKITLECSQTMGHDKMYWYQQDPGMELHLIHYSYGVNSTEKGDLSSESTVSRIRTEHFPLTLESARPSHTSQYLCASSRGGYAEAFFGQGTRLTVV.

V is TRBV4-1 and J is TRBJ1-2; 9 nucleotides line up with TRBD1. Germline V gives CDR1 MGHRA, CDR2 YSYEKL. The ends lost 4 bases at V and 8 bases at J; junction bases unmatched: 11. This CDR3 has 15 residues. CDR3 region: CASSRTRTGVEGYTF. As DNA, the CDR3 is TGCGCCAGCAGCCGAACCAGGACAGGGGTAGAGGGCTACACCTTC.

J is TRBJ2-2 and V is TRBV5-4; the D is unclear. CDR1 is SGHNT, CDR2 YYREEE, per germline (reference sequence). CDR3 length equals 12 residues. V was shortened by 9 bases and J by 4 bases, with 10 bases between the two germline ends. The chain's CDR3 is CAMKARTGELFF. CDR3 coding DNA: TGTGCCATGAAAGCCCGCACCGGGGAGCTGTTTTTT.

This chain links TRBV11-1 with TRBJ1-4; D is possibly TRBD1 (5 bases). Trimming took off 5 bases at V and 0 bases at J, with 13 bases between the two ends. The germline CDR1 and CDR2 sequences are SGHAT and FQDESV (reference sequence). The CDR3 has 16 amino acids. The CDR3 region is CASSQGDSSTNEKLFF. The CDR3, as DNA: TGTGCCAGCAGCCAAGGCGACAGCTCAACTAATGAAAAACTGTTTTTT.

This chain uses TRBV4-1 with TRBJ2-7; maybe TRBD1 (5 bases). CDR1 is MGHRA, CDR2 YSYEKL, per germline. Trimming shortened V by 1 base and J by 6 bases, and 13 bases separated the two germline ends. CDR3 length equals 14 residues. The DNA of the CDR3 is TGCGCCAGCAGCCAAGGGTCCTGGGGCAGCGAGCAGTACTTC. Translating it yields CASSQGSWGSEQYF.